Below, 13 T cell receptor beta chains from the same sample are listed, as sequenced in a study of graft-versus-host responses after intestinal transplantation. Sequenced by immunoSEQ multiplex PCR; TCRdb stores in-frame clones only, minus some. This table holds nearly 95,000 clones, under 95% found once. Antigens of these TCRs are unknown. The source material was unstimulated CD8+ T cells sorted from spleen or lymph node cells, sampled before intestinal transplant. Source of these receptors: a human donor who received an intestinal transplant.

About this clone itself: Other nucleotide sequences from this sample produce the same CDR3. The chain links TRBV27 to TRBJ2-7; TRBD1 is a possible D gene (5 bases). Germline loops: CDR1 MNHEY, CDR2 SMNVEV (reference sequence). Trimming shortened V by 2 bases and J by 4 bases, and 9 bases separated the two germline ends. The CDR3 covers 13 residues. In nucleotides, the CDR3 is TGTGCCAGCAGTTTAGGAAGGGGATACGAGCAGTACTTC. Encoded protein: CASSLGRGYEQYF.

V is TRBV6-5 and J is TRBJ1-2; D remains ambiguous. The CDR3 spans 14 residues. The V end was cut by 0 bases, the J end by 3 bases, with 8 bases between. The germline V gene has CDR1 MNHEY and CDR2 SVGAGI. The CDR3 region is CASSYSNGDYGYTF. CDR3 DNA sequence: TGTGCCAGCAGTTACTCGAACGGGGACTATGGCTACACCTTC.

This clone appeared once. The rearrangement joins TRBV7-9 to TRBJ2-5; D might be TRBD1 (6 bases). Germline CDR1 and CDR2: SEHNR and FQNEAQ (reference sequence). The CDR3 runs 17 residues. Trimming took off 5 bases at V and 1 base at J, with 20 bases between the two ends. The CDR3 loop reads CASSLPPLTGLQETQYF. CDR3 sequence (DNA): TGTGCCAGCAGCCTTCCCCCCTTGACAGGACTCCAAGAGACCCAGTACTTC.

The V call is TRBV6-5, the J call TRBJ1-1; unclear D gene. The germline gives CDR1 MNHEY, CDR2 SVGAGI. The CDR3 length is 13 residues. Trimming took 3 bases from V and 0 from J, leaving 5 bases between them. CDR3 amino acids: CASSYSLNTEAFF. As DNA, the CDR3 is TGTGCCAGCAGTTATTCTCTGAACACTGAAGCTTTCTTT.

The gene calls are TRBV7-2 and TRBJ2-3, with TRBD2 identical over 11 bases. J was trimmed by 2 bases and V by 6 bases; bases with no gene match: 4. Per germline, CDR1 SGHTA and CDR2 FQGNSA. The CDR3 consists of 15 residues. CDR3 residues: CASSSLAGVTDTQYF. Here the CDR3 DNA reads TGTGCCAGCAGTTCACTAGCGGGGGTCACAGATACGCAGTATTTT.

The rearrangement joins TRBV2 to TRBJ1-1; D is uncertain. CDR1 SNHLY and CDR2 FYNNEI come from the germline V gene. There are 16 residues in the CDR3. The V end lost 0 bases, the J end lost 0 bases, and 11 bases lay between the germline ends. CDR3 bases: TGTGCCAGCAGTGAAGCGTTGGGAGGACTGAACACTGAAGCTTTCTTT. Its translation is CASSEALGGLNTEAFF.

This sequence joins TRBV5-6 and TRBJ2-2; no reliable D call. V shed 0 bases and J shed 0 bases, with 6 bases lying between them. Per the germline V gene, CDR1 is SGHDT and CDR2 is YYEEEE. There are 15 residues in the CDR3. The CDR3 DNA is TGTGCCAGCAGCTTGGGCGGTTCGAACACCGGGGAGCTGTTTTTT. It translates to CASSLGGSNTGELFF.

V gene TRBV2 combines with J gene TRBJ1-1; 7 bases are shared with TRBD1. The CDR3 has 15 residues. After removal of 3 bases from V and 8 bases from J, the junction contained 12 bases not matched to a gene. Germline-derived CDR1 and CDR2 are SNHLY and FYNNEI. DNA of the CDR3: TGTGCCAGCAGTGATAGCAGGGGACAGAAAAGGGAAGCTTTCTTT. Residues: CASSDSRGQKREAFF.

The chain is built from TRBV7-8 and TRBJ2-7, with a possible D match to TRBD2 (7 bases). CDR3 length: 18 residues. Germline V gene lookup returns CDR1 SGHVS and CDR2 FQNEAQ. The V end was cut by 5 bases, the J end by 2 bases, with 25 bases between. CDR3 in DNA: TGTGCCAGCAGCCCTATCCCCGGGTCGGGGGGCCTCCCCTACGAGCAGTACTTC. Translated: CASSPIPGSGGLPYEQYF. Combining the CDR3 with reference TRBV7-8 and TRBJ2-7 gives the whole variable domain GAGVSQSPRYKVAKRGQDVALRCDPISGHVSLFWYQQALGQGPEFLTYFQNEAQLDKSGLPSDRFFAERPEGSVSTLKIQRTQQEDSAVYLCASSPIPGSGGLPYEQYFGPGTRLTVT.

The chain is built from TRBV5-1 and TRBJ2-3, with D possibly being TRBD2 (6 bases). Looked up from germline, CDR1 is SGHRS and CDR2 is YFSETQ. The CDR3 sequence is 12 residues long. With 3 bases removed from V and 5 bases from J, the gap between germline ends came to 7 bases. The CDR3 loop is CASSSGEDTQYF. CDR3 DNA: TGCGCCAGCAGCTCGGGGGAAGATACGCAGTATTTT.

The chain is built from TRBV15 and TRBJ1-2; 8 bases are a match to TRBD1. V lost 8 bases, J lost 7 bases, and 3 bases stayed unmatched. CDR3 length: 11 amino acids. Germline-derived CDR1 and CDR2 are LNHNV and YYDKDF (reference sequence). Here the CDR3 reads CATSDRVGYTF. CDR3 bases: TGTGCCACCTCGGACAGGGTTGGCTACACCTTC.

The chain couples TRBV25-1 to TRBJ2-1; 8 nucleotides agree with TRBD1. Germline V gene data show CDR1 as MGHDK and CDR2 as SYGVNS. CDR3 length: 15 residues. V shed 8 bases and J 8 bases; nucleotides not matched to a gene: 14. CDR3 protein: CASESGQGRKDEQFF. In nucleotides, the CDR3 is TGTGCCAGCGAGAGCGGACAGGGCAGGAAAGATGAGCAGTTCTTC.

This clone was detected a few times. This chain joins TRBV7-2 and TRBJ2-7, with 7 positions matching TRBD1. This CDR3 region has 13 residues. CDR1 and CDR2 from the germline V gene are SGHTA and FQGNSA. J lost 5 bases, V lost 5 bases, and 6 bases had no gene match. CDR3 DNA: TGTGCCAGCAGCGCCGACAGGGTCCACGAGCAGTACTTC. This translates into CASSADRVHEQYF.